This TCR beta chain is from a study of blood T cell repertoires in COVID-19. Produced via immunoSEQ multiplex PCR; TCRdb's table is partial and in-frame only. This table has more than 200,000 clones, approximately 86% appearing once. The germline CDR1 and CDR2 sequences are MNHEY and SVGEGT. The V gene lost 0 bases and the J gene lost 4 bases, with 14 bases spanning the gap. The CDR3 consists of 16 residues. This receptor was taken from a woman aged 45-65 years who had recovered from COVID-19. Sample: PBMCs or T cells enriched from blood (not recorded which). The chain joins TRBV6-2 or TRBV6-3 to TRBJ2-3; D is unclear. CDR3 region: CASSYSSLQVPDTQYF. DNA for the CDR3: TGTGCCAGCAGTTACTCGAGCCTGCAGGTCCCAGATACGCAGTATTTT.